These 19 T cell receptor beta chains share one sample of origin, sequenced in a study of T-cell memory formation after mild COVID-19. TCRdb redid the calling of the 5' RACE reads with MiXCR, one entry per CDR3 protein. This sample has around 200,000 distinct CDR3 sequences; roughly a fifth occur once, and the top ten carry 20% to 25%. Sequenced: PBMCs or a T cell subset sorted from them (not recorded which). The origin of the receptors is an adult woman who had mild COVID-19 (a few samples of this study predate the infection). Cell type and time point are not known.

The table lists this clonotype with a few counts. The chain links TRBV15 to TRBJ2-3; D tentatively reads TRBD1 or TRBD2 (5 bases each). Trimming shortened V by 3 bases and J by 0 bases, and 10 bases separated the two germline ends. This CDR3 is 15 amino acids long. Germline V gives CDR1 LNHNV, CDR2 YYDKDF (reference sequence). CDR3: CATSSRGASTDTQYF. The DNA for the CDR3 is TGTGCCACCAGCAGCAGAGGGGCGAGCACAGATACGCAGTATTTT.

The chain combines TRBV7-8 with TRBJ2-7; D unresolved. This CDR3 region has 16 residues. Trimming stripped 5 bases from V and 0 bases from J, with 17 bases between. Germline-derived CDR1 and CDR2 are SGHVS and FQNEAQ. CDR3 coding DNA: TGTGCCAGCAGCAAAACTGTAACCCGCGCCTCCTACGAGCAGTACTTC. Translation: CASSKTVTRASYEQYF.

The chain has TRBV6-5 and TRBJ2-7, with a tentative D call TRBD1 (5 bases). CDR3 length: 15 amino acids. Looked up from germline, CDR1 is MNHEY and CDR2 is SVGAGI. Trimming shortened V by 2 bases and J by 0 bases, and 11 bases separated the two germline ends. CDR3 amino acids: CASSYRAGYSYEQYF. The CDR3 DNA reads as TGTGCCAGCAGTTACCGGGCAGGGTACTCCTACGAGCAGTACTTC.

This clonotype came up a few times. The V gene is TRBV7-3, the J gene TRBJ2-3, with 8 bases matching TRBD2. The CDR3 consists of 16 residues. V was pared by 0 bases and J by 2 bases, with 4 bases of the junction left unmatched. The germline V gene has CDR1 SGHTA and CDR2 FQGTGA. CDR3: CASSLTSGTYTDTQYF. CDR3 sequence (DNA): TGTGCCAGCAGCTTAACTAGCGGGACCTACACAGATACGCAGTATTTT.

In its sample, this clonotype was seen a few times. This sequence joins TRBV7-8 and TRBJ2-7; 7 bases are a match to TRBD1. With 5 bases clipped from V and 5 bases from J, the junction kept 3 bases outside the gene matches. Per the germline V gene, CDR1 is SGHVS and CDR2 is FQNEAQ. The CDR3 has 12 amino acids. The CDR3 DNA follows: TGTGCCAGCAGCCATACAGGGGACGAGCAGTACTTC. Its protein is CASSHTGDEQYF.

The chain uses TRBV19 and TRBJ1-1, with TRBD1 as a possible D gene (6 bases). The CDR3 is made up of 15 amino acids. Germline V gene lookup returns CDR1 LNHDA and CDR2 SQIVND (reference sequence). V lost 3 bases and J lost 4, with 15 bases in between. CDR3 protein: CASSIGSLGATEAFF. The CDR3 DNA follows: TGTGCCAGTAGTATCGGCAGCCTGGGGGCCACTGAAGCTTTCTTT. Variable domain in full (rest from reference TRBV19 and TRBJ1-1): DGGITQSPKYLFRKEGQNVTLSCEQNLNHDAMYWYRQDPGQGLRLIYYSQIVNDFQKGDIAEGYSVSREKKESFPLTVTSAQKNPTAFYLCASSIGSLGATEAFFGQGTRLTVV.

This clonotype was counted a few times. This chain uses TRBV29-1 with TRBJ1-1, with D uncertain. Germline V lookup: CDR1 SQVTM, CDR2 ANQGSEA. V was cut by 7 bases and J by 4 bases, with 19 bases left in between. The CDR3 is 14 residues long. Here the CDR3 DNA reads TGCAGCGCGGCGACGGACGAATGGTTCACTGAAGCTTTCTTT. Residues: CSAATDEWFTEAFF.

Only a few counts were recorded for this clonotype. The genes are TRBV4-2 and TRBJ2-2; D ambiguous. The CDR3 extends over 16 amino acids. Germline lookup yields CDR1 LGHNA and CDR2 YNFKEQ. V lost 1 base, J lost 6 bases, and 15 bases lay in between. The CDR3 nucleotides are TGTGCCAGCAGCCAAGTATTTGCGGCAGTCCCCGGGGAGCTGTTTTTT. Its translation: CASSQVFAAVPGELFF.

In its sample, this clonotype was seen a few times. The chain's CDR3 is CASSLEGSGMGETQYF. CDR3 nucleotide sequence: TGTGCCAGCAGCTTAGAGGGGTCAGGGATGGGAGAGACCCAGTACTTC. The V gene is TRBV7-8, the J gene TRBJ2-5; possibly TRBD1 for D (5 bases). Per the germline V gene, CDR1 is SGHVS and CDR2 is FQNEAQ. V lost 1 base and J 4 bases, leaving 16 bases between the germline ends. CDR3 size: 16 residues. Full variable domain (rest looked up from reference TRBV7-8 and TRBJ2-5): GAGVSQSPRYKVAKRGQDVALRCDPISGHVSLFWYQQALGQGPEFLTYFQNEAQLDKSGLPSDRFFAERPEGSVSTLKIQRTQQEDSAVYLCASSLEGSGMGETQYFGPGTRLLVL.

In nucleotides, the CDR3 is TGTGCCACCAGTGATAGAGGTACTGAAGCTTTCTTT. Its protein product is CATSDRGTEAFF. This chain connects TRBV24-1 to TRBJ1-1; D not resolved. In germline, CDR1 is KGHDR, CDR2 SFDVKD. V was pared by 3 bases and J by 5 bases, with 6 bases between. The CDR3 is 12 residues long.

This clonotype was observed a handful of times. The genes are TRBV12-5 and TRBJ2-1; 14 positions agree with TRBD2. After removal of 4 bases from V and 8 bases from J, the junction contained 7 bases not matched to a gene. The CDR3 length is 16 residues. The germline V gene has CDR1 LGHNT and CDR2 FRNRAP. The CDR3 here is CASGSPGLAGEDEQFF. DNA of the CDR3: TGTGCTAGTGGTTCGCCGGGACTAGCGGGGGAAGATGAGCAGTTCTTC.

The chain joins TRBV20-1 to TRBJ1-3; D gene unclear. Germline V gene lookup returns CDR1 DFQATT and CDR2 SNEGSKA (reference sequence). V was shortened by 6 bases and J by 0 bases, with 12 bases between the two germline ends. This CDR3 is built from 14 residues. The CDR3 loop is CSALRVGSGNTIYF. Written as DNA, the CDR3 is TGCAGTGCCCTAAGGGTGGGCTCTGGAAACACCATATATTTT.

This chain connects TRBV11-2 to TRBJ2-7; TRBD1 is a possible D gene (6 bases). This CDR3 contains 14 residues. Germline V gene lookup returns CDR1 SGHAT and CDR2 FQNNGV. V lost 3 bases, J lost 7 bases, and 16 bases lay in between. CDR3 coding DNA: TGTGCCAGCAGCTTTTACAGGGTCCCCCGGGAGCAGTACTTC. This translates into CASSFYRVPREQYF.

The J gene is TRBJ2-5, the V gene TRBV9; D is possibly TRBD2 (6 bases). Germline assignment: CDR1 SGDLS and CDR2 YYNGEE. Trimming pared 3 bases from V and 5 bases from J, leaving 17 bases between. The CDR3 is 15 residues long. CDR3 protein: CASSARDFLGETQYF. CDR3 DNA: TGTGCCAGCAGCGCCCGGGACTTCCTGGGGGAGACCCAGTACTTC. The whole variable domain, remainder taken from reference TRBV9 and TRBJ2-5, is DSGVTQTPKHLITATGQRVTLRCSPRSGDLSVYWYQQSLDQGLQFLIQYYNGEERAKGNILERFSAQQFPDLHSELNLSSLELGDSALYFCASSARDFLGETQYFGPGTRLLVL.

The V call is TRBV27, the J call TRBJ2-3, with D tentatively TRBD2 (6 bases). V lost 3 bases to trimming and J lost 1 base, with 14 bases between them. The CDR3 spans 16 residues. Germline CDR1 is MNHEY and CDR2 is SMNVEV (reference sequence). The CDR3 DNA is TGTGCCAGCAGTTTGCTGCTAGCGTCTGGCACAGATACGCAGTATTTT. It specifies CASSLLLASGTDTQYF.

This clonotype showed up just a few times. CDR3 in DNA: TGTGCCAGCAGCTTAGAAGCCGGGACCGAGCAGTACTTC. Its translation: CASSLEAGTEQYF. The genes are TRBV7-6 and TRBJ2-7, with D perhaps assigned TRBD1 or TRBD2 (5 bases each). V lost 1 base to trimming and J lost 6 bases, with 10 bases between them. CDR1 and CDR2 (germline): SGHVS, FNYEAQ. The CDR3 runs 13 residues.

V and J are TRBV12-5 and TRBJ1-1; 10 bases are shared with TRBD1. Germline CDR1 reads LGHNT; CDR2 reads FRNRAP. This CDR3 region has 14 residues. J lost 4 bases, V lost 3 bases, and 2 bases had no gene match. This CDR3 is CASGFGQGGTEAFF. The CDR3 DNA sequence: TGTGCTAGTGGTTTCGGACAGGGGGGCACTGAAGCTTTCTTT.

V gene TRBV29-1 combines with J gene TRBJ2-3; the match to TRBD2 covers 11 bases. Germline CDR1 SQVTM, CDR2 ANQGSEA. The CDR3 has 14 amino acids. V was pared by 6 bases and J by 5 bases, with 7 bases of the junction left unmatched. The CDR3 loop reads CSVIAGGNGDTQYF. In nucleotides, the CDR3 is TGCAGCGTCATAGCGGGGGGGAATGGAGATACGCAGTATTTT.

The V gene is TRBV12-3 or TRBV12-4, the J gene TRBJ1-5; D gene uncertain. Trimming removed 6 bases at V and 0 bases at J, with 33 bases between. The CDR3 loop spans 22 amino acids. CDR3 nucleotide sequence: TGTGCCAGCAGCCCCTTTTATGACGACACTATCACCACCATGGGTAGCAATCAGCCCCAGCATTTT. This sequence encodes CASSPFYDDTITTMGSNQPQHF.